The TCR beta chain described here comes from a study of Graves' ophthalmopathy and Graves' hyperthyroidism. V was trimmed by 3 bases and J by 6 bases, leaving 9 bases between them. This CDR3 contains 12 residues. Comments on this clonotype: Its target is unknown.

RNA transcripts served as template for amplifying TCR beta CDR3 sequences. The workflow started with a first-round RT-PCR run with HTBI primers and then moved on to a second-round multiplex PCR. MiXCR, applied by TCRdb to the multiplex PCR reads, yields one record per CDR3 protein. The sample has about 390,000 distinct CDR3 sequences, roughly 15% seen once. Among the hyperthyroidism patients, all were newly diagnosed, aged 18 to 65, with under 2 months' duration. Regarding the study as a whole: From stable hyperthyroidism, ophthalmopathy was separated by a 13-signature model with 85% to 90% sensitivity and more than 75% specificity.

The sequencing input was peripheral blood. The clonotype originates from an adult woman with stable Graves' hyperthyroidism. The chain recombines TRBV12-3 or TRBV12-4 with TRBJ2-7, with D perhaps TRBD2 (5 bases). The CDR3 DNA follows: TGTGCCAGCAGTTTCGGACTTGCCGAGCAGTACTTC. Translation: CASSFGLAEQYF.